Here is one T cell receptor (beta chain) with its context. What it binds is unknown. These data originate in a study of blood T cells in healthy people across ages. Findings and caveats of the study: TCR beta diversity per million T cells fell roughly linearly with age.

No fewer than 5.5 micrograms of total RNA were isolated from every sample. Using a J-beta primer mix together with a sample-barcoded 5' primer, a second PCR was run for roughly 6 to 12 cycles. At least 3 million CDR3-containing paired-end reads were obtained per sample. TCRdb re-analysed the 5' RACE reads in MiXCR, keeping a single row per CDR3 protein. The sample lists approximately 810,000 distinct CDR3 sequences; about 30% were seen once. Trimming removed 2 bases at V and 4 bases at J, with 12 bases between. Germline CDR1 KGHSH, CDR2 LQKENI. The CDR3 is made up of 16 amino acids. The receptor's source is an elderly woman in good health. Sequences were obtained from blood. The chain links TRBV18 to TRBJ2-6; D gene ambiguous. CDR3 loop: CASSPAALRGANVLTF. The CDR3 region has the DNA TGTGCCAGCTCACCAGCGGCTCTTAGGGGGGCCAACGTCCTGACTTTC.